These 19 T cell receptor beta chains originate from one sample sequenced in a study of beta chain features in type 1 diabetes (dated by TCRdb to between 2017 and 2018). Libraries were made using the immunoSEQ multiplex PCR assay. The entire amount of isolated RNA was reverse transcribed using the High Capacity cDNA Reverse Transcription Kit, so the sequenced TCRB transcripts were expressed ones. Drawn from immuneACCESS, this table holds only the in-frame rearrangements with V and J called that TCRdb kept. Clones are partly lost; checked studies trace under half to an unresolved V gene and leave the rest unexplained. The sample records about 250,000 clones, less than 15% of which are singletons. Of the sample, more than 0.02% falls within the top ten clones. Sequencing input: naive CD4+ T cells from blood. The label giving this sample's cell subset or site can be read as: true naive CD4+ T cells. These receptors came from a woman between 40 and 55 years old in good health.

This chain uses TRBV4-3 with TRBJ2-5, with D possibly matching TRBD1 (5 bases). The V end lost 0 bases, the J end lost 5 bases, and 13 bases lay between the germline ends. The germline V gene encodes CDR1 LGHNA and CDR2 YSLEER. This CDR3 region has 15 residues. The CDR3 DNA reads as TGCGCCAGCAGCCAAGATCTTGGGGCAGTGGAGACCCAGTACTTC. Translating gives CASSQDLGAVETQYF.

The chain uses TRBV7-2 and TRBJ1-1; TRBD1 matches at 10 bases. The CDR3 loop spans 16 amino acids. CDR1 and CDR2 (germline): SGHTA, FQGNSA. Trimming cost V 6 bases and J 0 bases; bases outside gene matches: 7. CDR3 sequence (DNA): TGTGCCAGCAGGAGGGACAGGGGAGGGGTGAACACTGAAGCTTTCTTT. Amino acid sequence: CASRRDRGGVNTEAFF.

This clone was counted only a few times. This sequence joins TRBV2 and TRBJ2-3; TRBD2 matches at 12 bases. J was trimmed by 5 bases and V by 6 bases; bases with no gene match: 6. The CDR3 sequence is 15 residues long. Germline lookup yields CDR1 SNHLY and CDR2 FYNNEI. The CDR3 loop reads CASRETSGGGDTQYF. Written as DNA, the CDR3 is TGTGCCAGCAGAGAGACTAGCGGGGGAGGAGATACGCAGTATTTT.

This clone occurred a few times. The chain has TRBV5-1 and TRBJ1-5, with TRBD1 identical over 8 bases. CDR3 size: 15 residues. Germline CDR1 reads SGHRS; CDR2 reads YFSETQ. V was pared by 2 bases and J by 1 base, with 2 bases of the junction left unmatched. CDR3 region: CASSFGQGSNQPQHF. The CDR3, as DNA: TGCGCCAGCAGCTTCGGACAGGGAAGCAATCAGCCCCAGCATTTT.

The chain has TRBV6-6 and TRBJ2-2; TRBD1 matches at 8 bases. Germline V CDR1 and CDR2: MNHNY, SVGAGI (reference sequence). After removal of 4 bases from V and 4 bases from J, the junction contained 5 bases not matched to a gene. The CDR3 runs 15 residues. In DNA form, the CDR3 reads TGTGCCAGCAGTTCTATAGGACAGGGCACCGGGGAGCTGTTTTTT. Protein sequence: CASSSIGQGTGELFF.

This clone was seen a single time. The chain carries TRBV18 and TRBJ1-2; possibly TRBD1 for D (5 bases). The germline gives CDR1 KGHSH, CDR2 LQKENI. V lost 1 base, J lost 0 bases, and 9 bases lay in between. The CDR3 totals 15 residues. The chain's CDR3 is CASSPLQEANYGYTF. The CDR3 nucleotides are TGTGCCAGCTCACCACTACAGGAAGCTAACTATGGCTACACCTTC.

DNA of the CDR3: TGTGCCACCTCCAGGGTGGGGGACTTGGATGAAAAACTGTTTTTT. This codes for CATSRVGDLDEKLFF. The gene calls are TRBV15 and TRBJ1-4; D may be TRBD1 (5 bases). Germline V lookup: CDR1 LNHNV, CDR2 YYDKDF (reference sequence). This CDR3 is built from 15 residues. Trimming took 8 bases from V and 6 from J, leaving 19 bases between them.

This clone was counted a few times. J is TRBJ2-5 and V is TRBV7-9; 12 positions match TRBD2. There are 16 residues in the CDR3. Unmatched junction bases numbered 7, after V lost 4 bases and J lost 4 bases. Germline V gene sequence: CDR1 SEHNR, CDR2 FQNEAQ (reference sequence). In DNA, the CDR3 is TGTGCCAGCAGCTCCCCTAGCGGGGGGGCCGTAGAGACCCAGTACTTC. Translation gives CASSSPSGGAVETQYF.

This clone was detected ten times or more. This chain uses TRBV6-6 with TRBJ2-5; D gene uncertain. This CDR3 spans 11 amino acids. The V end lost 7 bases, the J end lost 1 base, and 4 bases lay between the germline ends. Germline V gene sequence: CDR1 MNHNY, CDR2 SVGAGI (reference sequence). This CDR3 reads CASTIQETQYF. CDR3 DNA sequence: TGTGCCAGCACTATCCAAGAGACCCAGTACTTC.

V and J are TRBV27 and TRBJ2-5, with D tentatively TRBD2 (6 bases). Germline-derived CDR1 and CDR2 are MNHEY and SMNVEV (reference sequence). V was trimmed by 2 bases and J by 5 bases, leaving 12 bases between them. CDR3 length: 14 amino acids. The CDR3 DNA follows: TGTGCCAGCAGTTTAACGTTCGGGGGTGAGACCCAGTACTTC. Its protein is CASSLTFGGETQYF.

The table lists this clone with many counts. The sample carries other DNA sequences with the same CDR3. The chain couples TRBV29-1 to TRBJ2-3; the match to TRBD2 covers 8 bases. Trimming removed 6 bases from V and 4 bases from J; junction bases left unmatched: 3. Germline-derived CDR1 and CDR2 are SQVTM and ANQGSEA. This CDR3 spans 12 amino acids. The CDR3 protein is CSVELAADTQYF. In nucleotides, the CDR3 is TGCAGCGTGGAACTAGCGGCAGATACGCAGTATTTT.

Only a few counts were recorded for this clone. The genes are TRBV27 and TRBJ1-3; D ambiguous. The V end lost 5 bases, the J end lost 7 bases, and 18 bases lay between the germline ends. CDR1 and CDR2 (germline): MNHEY, SMNVEV (reference sequence). This CDR3 is built from 15 residues. DNA of the CDR3: TGTGCCAGCAGTATAACGGGATCCCCAGCGAACACCATATATTTT. Its translation: CASSITGSPANTIYF.

A few counts support this clone. The V and J genes are TRBV18 and TRBJ2-1, with 9 bases identical to TRBD1. This CDR3 region has 16 residues. CDR1 and CDR2 from the germline V gene are KGHSH and LQKENI. V shed 3 bases and J 6 bases; nucleotides not matched to a gene: 9. CDR3 sequence (DNA): TGTGCCAGCTCACCGCCTGGGGACAGGGCGTCCAATGAGCAGTTCTTC. This gives the protein CASSPPGDRASNEQFF.

There are a few counts of this clone. The chain links TRBV14 to TRBJ1-2, with D perhaps matching TRBD1 (5 bases). With 2 bases removed from V and 8 bases from J, the gap between germline ends came to 21 bases. Germline CDR1 and CDR2: SGHDN and FVKESK. This CDR3 has 16 residues. The CDR3: CASSQFQGTYGTGYTF. CDR3 nucleotides: TGTGCCAGCAGCCAATTCCAGGGCACCTATGGTACGGGCTACACCTTC.

Only a few counts were recorded for this clone. The rearrangement joins TRBV11-2 to TRBJ2-7, with a tentative D call TRBD1 (6 bases). Germline V CDR1 and CDR2: SGHAT, FQNNGV. This CDR3 region has 12 residues. The germline V and J ends were trimmed by 8 bases and 5 bases, with 13 bases remaining between them. CDR3 bases: TGTGCCAGCCGTTACAGGGTGCACGAGCAGTACTTC. Translating it yields CASRYRVHEQYF.

CDR3 sequence (DNA): TGTGCCAGCAGTGACAGGGGGGGAGCCGGGGAGCTGTTTTTT. Residues: CASSDRGGAGELFF. This chain uses TRBV6-5 with TRBJ2-2; 9 bases align to TRBD1. V shed 5 bases and J 6 bases; nucleotides not matched to a gene: 4. The CDR3 covers 14 residues. Per germline, CDR1 MNHEY and CDR2 SVGAGI.

The chain combines TRBV5-6 with TRBJ2-2; 10 bases are shared with TRBD1. Germline CDR1 is SGHDT and CDR2 is YYEEEE. After removal of 4 bases from V and 3 bases from J, the junction contained 6 bases not matched to a gene. The CDR3 has 16 amino acids. The CDR3 spells CASSAPGTGDTGELFF. CDR3 nucleotide sequence: TGTGCCAGCAGCGCTCCCGGGACAGGGGACACCGGGGAGCTGTTTTTT.

Ten or more counts support this clone. V usage is TRBV7-2 and J usage is TRBJ2-2, with a weak D call TRBD1 (5 bases). The CDR3 has 14 amino acids. CDR1 and CDR2 (germline): SGHTA, FQGNSA. Trimming left V 4 bases short and J 3 bases short, with 9 bases between. CDR3 bases: TGTGCCAGCAGCTCGCAGGGTCACACCGGGGAGCTGTTTTTT. Translating gives CASSSQGHTGELFF.

This chain joins TRBV6-1 and TRBJ2-1, with D tentatively TRBD1 (5 bases). Trimming took off 4 bases at V and 7 bases at J, with 20 bases between the two ends. This CDR3 is 16 amino acids long. Germline V gene data show CDR1 as MNHNS and CDR2 as SASEGT. This chain's CDR3 is CASSVFRDNPRNEQFF. For the CDR3, the DNA is TGTGCCAGCAGTGTTTTCAGGGATAACCCCAGGAATGAGCAGTTCTTC.